This entry lists 22 T cell receptor beta chains sequenced from one sample in a study of blood T cell repertoires in COVID-19. Produced via immunoSEQ multiplex PCR; TCRdb's table is partial and in-frame only. Of 200,000 to 250,000 clones listed, around 90% are singletons. The sample comprised PBMCs or T cells enriched from blood (not recorded which). The receptors were gathered from a woman aged 45 to 65 with acute COVID-19.

This sequence joins TRBV25-1 and TRBJ2-3, with D unresolved. The CDR3 has 11 residues. V dropped 5 bases and J dropped 4 bases, with 4 bases sitting between them. The germline V gene encodes CDR1 MGHDK and CDR2 SYGVNS. The CDR3 sequence: CASSYADTQYF. As DNA, the CDR3 is TGTGCCAGCAGTTATGCAGATACGCAGTATTTT.

This chain links TRBV14 with TRBJ2-1; no clear D. The germline gives CDR1 SGHDN, CDR2 FVKESK. The CDR3 spans 18 residues. The V and J ends lost 0 bases and 4 bases respectively, with 19 bases between them. CDR3 sequence reads: CASSQDLYSLVTYNEQFF. CDR3 nucleotide sequence: TGTGCCAGCAGCCAAGATCTGTACAGCTTAGTTACATACAATGAGCAGTTCTTC.

This clone came up once. This chain connects TRBV6-4 to TRBJ2-1; TRBD2 matches at 12 bases. Germline V gene lookup returns CDR1 MRHNA and CDR2 SNTAGT. The J segment lost 5 bases and the V segment lost 7 bases, leaving 3 bases of the junction unmatched. There are 14 residues in the CDR3. DNA of the CDR3: TGTGCCAGCACCCGACTAGCGGGAGACAATGAGCAGTTCTTC. Its translation: CASTRLAGDNEQFF.

V is TRBV20-1 and J is TRBJ1-5; TRBD1 might be the D (5 bases). The CDR3 consists of 15 residues. With 3 bases removed from V and 0 bases from J, the gap between germline ends came to 12 bases. The V gene's germline CDR1 is DFQATT and CDR2 SNEGSKA (reference sequence). CDR3 loop: CSASFGTASNQPQHF. The DNA of the CDR3 is TGCAGTGCTAGTTTCGGGACTGCTAGCAATCAGCCCCAGCATTTT.

V gene TRBV7-6 combines with J gene TRBJ2-1, with TRBD2 identical over 12 bases. CDR1 SGHVS and CDR2 FNYEAQ come from the germline V gene. Trimming cost V 3 bases and J 7 bases; bases outside gene matches: 7. The CDR3 covers 16 residues. CDR3 bases: TGTGCCAGCAGCTTGTCTAGCGGGAGGGCCGGGAATGAGCAGTTCTTC. Residues: CASSLSSGRAGNEQFF.

The V call is TRBV28, the J call TRBJ1-1, with D hard to call. Per the germline V gene, CDR1 is MDHEN and CDR2 is SYDVKM. The CDR3 is 12 amino acids. V gave up 6 bases and J gave up 7 bases, with 12 bases separating them. The CDR3 sequence is CASSLRSLEAFF. CDR3 in DNA: TGTGCCAGCAGCCTCAGGTCCCTTGAAGCTTTCTTT.

The chain combines TRBV24-1 with TRBJ1-2; D ambiguous. From germline, CDR1 is KGHDR and CDR2 SFDVKD. Deletions cut 1 base from V and 0 bases from J, with 5 bases between. The CDR3 length is 14 residues. For the CDR3, the DNA is TGTGCCACCAGTGATTTCGACACTAACTATGGCTACACCTTC. As protein: CATSDFDTNYGYTF.

The V call is TRBV19, the J call TRBJ1-5; perhaps TRBD1 as D (5 bases). V lost 5 bases, J lost 6 bases, and 11 bases lay in between. This CDR3 has 13 amino acids. Germline CDR1 and CDR2: LNHDA and SQIVND (reference sequence). CDR3 DNA: TGTGCCAGTAGTTTCGGGGGAAGTCAGCCCCAGCATTTT. This codes for CASSFGGSQPQHF.

The J gene is TRBJ2-5, the V gene TRBV7-2, with 7 bases that match TRBD1. CDR1 is SGHTA, CDR2 FQGNSA, per germline. This CDR3 spans 14 amino acids. After removal of 1 base from V and 3 bases from J, the junction contained 2 bases not matched to a gene. The CDR3: CASSLGTGKETQYF. The CDR3 nucleotides read TGTGCCAGCAGCTTAGGGACAGGAAAAGAGACCCAGTACTTC.

The chain is built from TRBV15 and TRBJ2-7; TRBD2 aligns across 8 bases. Germline trimming cut 3 bases from V and 2 bases from J; bases unmatched to any gene: 6. This CDR3 has 15 amino acids. Germline CDR1 reads LNHNV; CDR2 reads YYDKDF (reference sequence). The CDR3 DNA reads as TGTGCCACCAGCAGGGGACTAGAGCCCACCTACGAGCAGTACTTC. Protein sequence: CATSRGLEPTYEQYF.

This clone was counted a single time. Here the CDR3 DNA reads TGTGCCAGCAGTACCATCCGGACAGGGGGCGCTGGAAACACCATATATTTT. Protein sequence: CASSTIRTGGAGNTIYF. V usage is TRBV2 and J usage is TRBJ1-3; 11 bases map to TRBD1. Trimming at V came to 5 bases and at J to 2 bases, leaving 8 bases not matched to a gene. CDR3 length: 17 amino acids. Germline V gene sequence: CDR1 SNHLY, CDR2 FYNNEI.

The chain carries TRBV27 and TRBJ2-1, with 9 bases matching TRBD2. Germline-derived CDR1 and CDR2 are MNHEY and SMNVEV (reference sequence). V shed 4 bases, J shed 0 bases, and the junction held 13 bases outside the gene matches. The CDR3 is 19 residues long. In DNA, the CDR3 is TGTGCCAGCAGTTCCCGGACTAGCGCCATATTGAGCTCCTACAATGAGCAGTTCTTC. Amino acid sequence: CASSSRTSAILSSYNEQFF.

The chain employs TRBV7-2 and TRBJ1-2; possibly TRBD1 for D (5 bases). The V and J ends lost 4 bases and 4 bases respectively, with 25 bases between them. The CDR3 is 18 residues long. Germline CDR1 and CDR2: SGHTA and FQGNSA. CDR3 sequence: CASSSGPPGSGAFYGYTF. In DNA, the CDR3 is TGTGCCAGCAGCTCAGGCCCCCCAGGGTCCGGAGCGTTCTATGGCTACACCTTC.

This chain joins TRBV4-2 and TRBJ2-7, with TRBD2 identical over 10 bases. Per germline, CDR1 LGHNA and CDR2 YNFKEQ. CDR3 length: 16 amino acids. The junction had 6 bases not matched to a gene; V was cut back by 4 bases and J by 0 bases. The CDR3 region has the DNA TGTGCCAGCAGCCGGACCGGGACTAGCGACTCCTACGAGCAGTACTTC. Protein sequence: CASSRTGTSDSYEQYF.

The genes are TRBV2 and TRBJ1-6, with D perhaps matching TRBD1 (5 bases). The CDR3 extends over 17 amino acids. With 7 bases removed from V and 6 bases from J, the gap between germline ends came to 22 bases. Germline V CDR1 and CDR2: SNHLY, FYNNEI. Here the CDR3 reads CASIPLGRGWVNSPLHF. The CDR3 region has the DNA TGTGCCAGCATACCCCTCGGCCGGGGGTGGGTTAATTCACCCCTCCACTTT.

This chain uses TRBV28 with TRBJ1-2; D gene ambiguous. V lost 6 bases, J lost 2 bases, and 10 bases lay in between. Germline V gene sequence: CDR1 MDHEN, CDR2 SYDVKM. The CDR3 runs 13 residues. The CDR3 sequence is CASRIGKNYGYTF. CDR3 DNA sequence: TGTGCCAGCAGGATCGGGAAAAACTATGGCTACACCTTC.

The gene calls are TRBV6-2 or TRBV6-3 and TRBJ2-1; 8 bases line up with TRBD2. Germline CDR1 is MNHEY and CDR2 is SVGEGT. With 2 bases clipped from V and 6 bases from J, the junction kept 6 bases outside the gene matches. CDR3 size: 15 residues. This CDR3 reads CASSYLGSGVNEQFF. The CDR3 coding sequence is TGTGCCAGCAGTTACCTCGGTAGCGGGGTCAATGAGCAGTTCTTC.

The V and J genes are TRBV27 and TRBJ1-2; 8 nucleotides line up with TRBD1. This CDR3 is built from 15 residues. Germline CDR1 MNHEY, CDR2 SMNVEV (reference sequence). Unmatched junction bases numbered 9, after V lost 6 bases and J lost 3 bases. The CDR3 bases are TGTGCCAGCAGATCTATCGGGACAGGCGACTATGGCTACACCTTC. Translated: CASRSIGTGDYGYTF.

V and J are TRBV7-8 and TRBJ1-4; no firm D call. V was cut by 0 bases and J by 4 bases, with 9 bases left in between. The CDR3 is 15 residues long. The germline CDR1 and CDR2 sequences are SGHVS and FQNEAQ. For the CDR3, the DNA is TGTGCCAGCAGCTTAGCAACGGGATATAATGAAAAACTGTTTTTT. The encoded protein is CASSLATGYNEKLFF.

This rearrangement joins TRBV19 to TRBJ2-6; possible D gene TRBD1, 6 bases. The CDR3 covers 18 residues. The germline V and J ends were trimmed by 6 bases and 4 bases, with 22 bases remaining between them. Per the germline V gene, CDR1 is LNHDA and CDR2 is SQIVND (reference sequence). In DNA, the CDR3 is TGTGCCAGTAGGACCCTTCAGGGGATTTTTGCCGGGGCCAACGTCCTGACTTTC. As protein: CASRTLQGIFAGANVLTF.

This chain uses TRBV27 with TRBJ1-2; TRBD1 matches 10 bases. Trimming took 4 bases from V and 4 from J; bases not matched to a gene: 6. Germline CDR1 and CDR2: MNHEY and SMNVEV (reference sequence). The CDR3 contains 15 residues. CDR3 sequence reads: CASSSPGTGAYGYTF. CDR3 in DNA: TGTGCCAGCAGTTCCCCCGGGACAGGGGCCTATGGCTACACCTTC.

The chain uses TRBV18 and TRBJ1-6; D ambiguous. CDR1 is KGHSH, CDR2 LQKENI, per germline. Trimming cost V 5 bases and J 14 bases, with 19 bases left between them. The CDR3 spans 14 residues. CDR3 residues: CASSTDVKTRALHF. The CDR3 DNA reads TGTGCCAGCTCAACGGATGTCAAGACTCGGGCCCTCCACTTT.